These 9 T cell receptor beta chains originate from one sample sequenced in a study of cytomegalovirus exposure and HLA in healthy donors. Researchers ran the PCR with 60 Vbeta and 13 Jbeta primers. TCRdb's copy holds only in-frame clones and misses some; the assay was immunoSEQ multiplex PCR. The profile covers under 200,000 clones, with 79% appearing a single time and approximately 0.7% taken by the ten largest. The sample comprised PBMCs. The receptors stem from a woman aged 35 to 49 in good health and CMV-seronegative.

This clone was detected only a few times. The chain recombines TRBV10-3 with TRBJ2-1, with 13 bases that match TRBD2. J lost 9 bases, V lost 4 bases, and 3 bases had no gene match. Germline CDR1 and CDR2: ENHRY and SYGVKD. This CDR3 contains 14 residues. CDR3 region: CAISGTSGSGEQFF. CDR3 bases: TGTGCCATCAGTGGGACTAGCGGGAGTGGTGAGCAGTTCTTC.

The J gene is TRBJ1-2, the V gene TRBV9, with D possibly TRBD1 on 6 matching bases. Germline lookup yields CDR1 SGDLS and CDR2 YYNGEE. V lost 3 bases and J 5 bases, leaving 8 bases between the germline ends. This CDR3 is built from 12 residues. CDR3 nucleotide sequence: TGTGCCAGCAGCGACAGGGTTTATGGCTACACCTTC. Protein sequence: CASSDRVYGYTF.

The genes are TRBV2 and TRBJ1-1; weak D call: TRBD1 (5 bases). The V end was cut by 6 bases, the J end by 4 bases, with 15 bases between. Germline CDR1 is SNHLY and CDR2 is FYNNEI. The CDR3 runs 14 residues. The CDR3, as DNA: TGTGCCAGCAGCGTCGACAGCCGGAGCACTGAAGCTTTCTTT. Translating gives CASSVDSRSTEAFF.

The J gene is TRBJ2-3, the V gene TRBV7-6, with 7 bases lining up with TRBD2. Germline V gene lookup returns CDR1 SGHVS and CDR2 FNYEAQ. V shed 5 bases, J shed 3 bases, and the junction held 11 bases outside the gene matches. CDR3 size: 16 residues. Written as DNA, the CDR3 is TGTGCCAGCAGCCTAGGAGCGGGATCAGGGACAGATACGCAGTATTTT. It yields the protein CASSLGAGSGTDTQYF.

Regarding this clone: A junction end diverges from the germline sequence, so it may reflect a read error. The chain combines TRBV6-1 with TRBJ1-6, with D possibly being TRBD1 (6 bases). The V gene's germline CDR1 is MNHNS and CDR2 SASEGT. The CDR3 length is 15 residues. As DNA, the CDR3 is TGTGCCAGCAGGGGAGGGGGAGGCTATAACTCACCCCTCCACTTT. Its translation: CASRGGGGYNSPLHF.

Regarding this clone: The sample contains more than one DNA sequence encoding this CDR3. V gene TRBV25-1 combines with J gene TRBJ1-1; D perhaps matches TRBD1 (6 bases). The CDR3 length is 13 residues. V was shortened by 4 bases and J by 8 bases, with 14 bases between the two germline ends. Germline CDR1 reads MGHDK; CDR2 reads SYGVNS. The CDR3 is CASSAAGQGEAFF. The CDR3 bases are TGTGCCAGCAGTGCTGCTGGGCAGGGGGAAGCTTTCTTT.

The table lists this clone with many counts. V gene TRBV10-1 combines with J gene TRBJ2-7; 9 bases fit TRBD1. Germline CDR1 WNHNN, CDR2 SYGVQD (reference sequence). This CDR3 has 11 amino acids. After removal of 8 bases from V and 5 bases from J, the junction contained 1 base not matched to a gene. CDR3 bases: TGCGCCAGCCGGACAGGGGACGAGCAGTACTTC. Encoded protein: CASRTGDEQYF.

This sequence joins TRBV5-6 and TRBJ2-7, with 9 bases matching TRBD2. The CDR3 consists of 16 residues. CDR1 is SGHDT, CDR2 YYEEEE, per germline. V gave up 1 base and J gave up 3 bases; unmatched junction bases: 8. The DNA of the CDR3 is TGTGCCAGCAGCTTGTTTAGGGGGACTAGCCTCTACGAGCAGTACTTC. This gives the protein CASSLFRGTSLYEQYF.

The V gene is TRBV18, the J gene TRBJ1-3, with D maybe TRBD1 (5 bases). The CDR3 spans 15 residues. Between the trimmed V and J ends, which lost 1 base and 2 bases, there was a span of 9 bases. Germline V gene data show CDR1 as KGHSH and CDR2 as LQKENI. The CDR3 spells CASSPLRVPGNTIYF. CDR3 nucleotides: TGTGCCAGCTCACCACTCAGGGTCCCTGGAAACACCATATATTTT.